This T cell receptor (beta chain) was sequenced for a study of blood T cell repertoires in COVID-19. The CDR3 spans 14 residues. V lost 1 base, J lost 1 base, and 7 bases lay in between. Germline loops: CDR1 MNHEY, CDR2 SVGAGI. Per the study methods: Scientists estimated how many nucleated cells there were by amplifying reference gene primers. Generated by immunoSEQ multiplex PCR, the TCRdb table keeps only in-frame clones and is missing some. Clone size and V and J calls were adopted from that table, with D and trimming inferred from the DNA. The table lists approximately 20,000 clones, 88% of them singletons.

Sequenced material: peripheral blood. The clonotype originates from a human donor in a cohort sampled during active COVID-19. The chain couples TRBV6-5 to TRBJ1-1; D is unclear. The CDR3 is CASSYWAGNTEAFF. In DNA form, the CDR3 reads TGTGCCAGCAGTTACTGGGCGGGGAACACTGAAGCTTTCTTT.